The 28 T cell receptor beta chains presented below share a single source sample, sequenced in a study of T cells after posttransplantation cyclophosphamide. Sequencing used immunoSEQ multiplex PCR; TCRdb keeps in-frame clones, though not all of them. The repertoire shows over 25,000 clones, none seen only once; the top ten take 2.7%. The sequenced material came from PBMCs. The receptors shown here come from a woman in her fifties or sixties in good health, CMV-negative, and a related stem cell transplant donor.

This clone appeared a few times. The CDR3 reads CASSFRGGYGYTF. For the CDR3, the DNA is TGTGCCAGCAGTTTTAGAGGGGGCTATGGCTACACCTTC. The chain recombines TRBV28 with TRBJ1-2; D is perhaps TRBD1 (6 bases). The germline gives CDR1 MDHEN, CDR2 SYDVKM. The CDR3 contains 13 residues. The V end lost 3 bases, the J end lost 4 bases, and 9 bases lay between the germline ends.

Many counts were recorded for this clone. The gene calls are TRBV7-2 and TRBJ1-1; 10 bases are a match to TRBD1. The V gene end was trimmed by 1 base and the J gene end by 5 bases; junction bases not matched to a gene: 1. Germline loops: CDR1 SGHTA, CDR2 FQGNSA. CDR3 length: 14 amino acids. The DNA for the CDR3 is TGTGCCAGCAGCTTAGGGGACAGGGGAACTGAAGCTTTCTTT. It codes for CASSLGDRGTEAFF. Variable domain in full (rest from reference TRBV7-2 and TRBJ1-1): GAGVSQSPSNKVTEKGKDVELRCDPISGHTALYWYRQSLGQGLEFLIYFQGNSAPDKSGLPSDRFSAERTGGSVSTLTIQRTQQEDSAVYLCASSLGDRGTEAFFGQGTRLTVV.

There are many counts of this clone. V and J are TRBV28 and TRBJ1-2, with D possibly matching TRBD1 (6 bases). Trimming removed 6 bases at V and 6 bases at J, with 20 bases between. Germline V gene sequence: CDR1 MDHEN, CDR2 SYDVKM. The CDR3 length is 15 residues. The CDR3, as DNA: TGTGCCAGCAGACAGGGCGGGGGGCGCATCGATGGCTACACCTTC. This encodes CASRQGGGRIDGYTF.

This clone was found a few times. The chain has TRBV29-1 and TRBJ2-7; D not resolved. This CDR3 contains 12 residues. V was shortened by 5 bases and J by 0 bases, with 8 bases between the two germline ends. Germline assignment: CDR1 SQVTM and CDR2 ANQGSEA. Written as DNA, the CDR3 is TGCAGCGTTAGTCAGAGCTCCTACGAGCAGTACTTC. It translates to CSVSQSSYEQYF.

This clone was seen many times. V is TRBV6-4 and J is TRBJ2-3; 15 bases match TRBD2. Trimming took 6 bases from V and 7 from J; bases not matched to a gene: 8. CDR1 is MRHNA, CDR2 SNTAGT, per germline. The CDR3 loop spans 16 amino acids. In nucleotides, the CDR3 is TGTGCCAGCAGCCCGGGACTAGCGGGGGGACGGAATACGCAGTATTTT. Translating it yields CASSPGLAGGRNTQYF.

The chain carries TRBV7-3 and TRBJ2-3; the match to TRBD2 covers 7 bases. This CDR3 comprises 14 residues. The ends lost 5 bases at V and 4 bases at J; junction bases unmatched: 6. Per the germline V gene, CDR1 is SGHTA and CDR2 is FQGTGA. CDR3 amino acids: CASSLGLSADTQYF. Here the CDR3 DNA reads TGTGCCAGCAGCCTGGGACTATCTGCAGATACGCAGTATTTT.

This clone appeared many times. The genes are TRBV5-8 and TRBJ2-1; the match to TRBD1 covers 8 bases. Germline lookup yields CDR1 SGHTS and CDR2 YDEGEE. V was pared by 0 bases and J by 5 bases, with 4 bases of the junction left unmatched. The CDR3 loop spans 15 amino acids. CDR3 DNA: TGTGCCAGCAGCTTGGTACAGGGGGGCCACAATGAGCAGTTCTTC. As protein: CASSLVQGGHNEQFF.

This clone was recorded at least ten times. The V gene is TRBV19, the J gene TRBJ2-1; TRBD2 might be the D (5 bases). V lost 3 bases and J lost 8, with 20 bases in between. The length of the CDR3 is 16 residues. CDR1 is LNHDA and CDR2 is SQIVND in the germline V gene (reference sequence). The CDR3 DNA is TGTGCCAGTAGTATGTCCCCAGGACTCGGATCGGATGAGCAGTTCTTC. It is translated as CASSMSPGLGSDEQFF. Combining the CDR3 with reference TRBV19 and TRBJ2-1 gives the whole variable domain DGGITQSPKYLFRKEGQNVTLSCEQNLNHDAMYWYRQDPGQGLRLIYYSQIVNDFQKGDIAEGYSVSREKKESFPLTVTSAQKNPTAFYLCASSMSPGLGSDEQFFGPGTRLTVL.

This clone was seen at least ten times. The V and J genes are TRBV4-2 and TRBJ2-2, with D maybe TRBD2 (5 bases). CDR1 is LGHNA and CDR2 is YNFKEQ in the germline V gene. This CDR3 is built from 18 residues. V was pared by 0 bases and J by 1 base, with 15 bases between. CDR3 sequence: CASSQDLTTAGNTGELFF. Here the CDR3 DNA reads TGTGCCAGCAGCCAAGATTTGACGACTGCGGGGAACACCGGGGAGCTGTTTTTT.

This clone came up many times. The CDR3 protein is CASSQDGAGGLGEQFF. In DNA, the CDR3 is TGTGCCAGCAGCCAAGACGGCGCGGGAGGGCTGGGTGAGCAGTTCTTC. The chain employs TRBV5-5 and TRBJ2-1; 9 bases fit TRBD2. Germline CDR1 and CDR2: SGHKS and YYEKEE (reference sequence). This CDR3 is 16 amino acids long. The V gene end was trimmed by 4 bases and the J gene end by 9 bases; junction bases not matched to a gene: 14. Full variable domain (outside the CDR3, taken from reference TRBV5-5 and TRBJ2-1): DAGVTQSPTHLIKTRGQQVTLRCSPISGHKSVSWYQQVLGQGPQFIFQYYEKEERGRGNFPDRFSARQFPNYSSELNVNALLLGDSALYLCASSQDGAGGLGEQFFGPGTRLTVL.

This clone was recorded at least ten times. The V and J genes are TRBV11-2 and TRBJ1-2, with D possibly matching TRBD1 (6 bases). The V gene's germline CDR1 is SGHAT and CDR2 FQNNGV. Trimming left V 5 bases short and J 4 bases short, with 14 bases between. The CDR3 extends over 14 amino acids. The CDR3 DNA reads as TGTGCCAGCAGCCCCAGGACGGACAGCTATGGCTACACCTTC. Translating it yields CASSPRTDSYGYTF.

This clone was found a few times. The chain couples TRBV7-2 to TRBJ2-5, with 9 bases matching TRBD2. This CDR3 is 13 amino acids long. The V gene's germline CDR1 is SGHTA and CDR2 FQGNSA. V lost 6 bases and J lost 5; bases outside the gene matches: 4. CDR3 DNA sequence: TGTGCCAGCAGGGGGACTAGCAAGGAGACCCAGTACTTC. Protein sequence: CASRGTSKETQYF.

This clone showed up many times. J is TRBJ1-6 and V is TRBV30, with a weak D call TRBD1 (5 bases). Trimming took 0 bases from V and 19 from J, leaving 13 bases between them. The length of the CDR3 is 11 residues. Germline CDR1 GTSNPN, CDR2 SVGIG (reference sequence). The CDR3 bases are TGTGCCTGGAGTGTTGGAGGGGCCCGACACTTT. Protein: CAWSVGGARHF.

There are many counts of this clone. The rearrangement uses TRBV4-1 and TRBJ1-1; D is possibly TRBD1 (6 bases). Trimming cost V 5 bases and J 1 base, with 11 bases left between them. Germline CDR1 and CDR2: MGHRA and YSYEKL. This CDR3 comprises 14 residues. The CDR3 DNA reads TGCGCCAGCAGCAGACAGGAAAAGAACACTGAAGCTTTCTTT. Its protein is CASSRQEKNTEAFF.

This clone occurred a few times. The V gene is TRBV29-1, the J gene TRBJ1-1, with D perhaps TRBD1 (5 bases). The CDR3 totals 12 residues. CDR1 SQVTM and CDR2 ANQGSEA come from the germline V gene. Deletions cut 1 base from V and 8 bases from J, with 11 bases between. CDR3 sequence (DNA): TGCAGCGTTGAAGCCGCCGGACAAGAAGCTTTCTTT. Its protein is CSVEAAGQEAFF.

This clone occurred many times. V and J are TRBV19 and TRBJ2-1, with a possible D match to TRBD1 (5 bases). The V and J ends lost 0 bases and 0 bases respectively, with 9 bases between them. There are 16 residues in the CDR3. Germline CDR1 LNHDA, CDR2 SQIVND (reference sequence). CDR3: CASSIDKGASYNEQFF. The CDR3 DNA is TGTGCCAGTAGTATAGATAAAGGGGCCTCCTACAATGAGCAGTTCTTC. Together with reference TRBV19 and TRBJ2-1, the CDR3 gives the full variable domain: DGGITQSPKYLFRKEGQNVTLSCEQNLNHDAMYWYRQDPGQGLRLIYYSQIVNDFQKGDIAEGYSVSREKKESFPLTVTSAQKNPTAFYLCASSIDKGASYNEQFFGPGTRLTVL.

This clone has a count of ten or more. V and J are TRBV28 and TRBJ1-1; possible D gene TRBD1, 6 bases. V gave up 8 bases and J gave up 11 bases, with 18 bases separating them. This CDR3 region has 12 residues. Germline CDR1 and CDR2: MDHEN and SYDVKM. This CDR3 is CASRGGHTGAFF. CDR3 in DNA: TGTGCCAGCCGGGGGGGGCATACCGGGGCTTTCTTT.

The CDR3 is CASSLSSGNTIYF. The CDR3 DNA reads as TGTGCCAGCAGCTTATCATCTGGAAACACCATATATTTT. The chain combines TRBV7-3 with TRBJ1-3; the D is unclear. The CDR3 runs 13 residues. Trimming removed 2 bases at V and 1 base at J, with 3 bases between. In germline, CDR1 is SGHTA, CDR2 FQGTGA.

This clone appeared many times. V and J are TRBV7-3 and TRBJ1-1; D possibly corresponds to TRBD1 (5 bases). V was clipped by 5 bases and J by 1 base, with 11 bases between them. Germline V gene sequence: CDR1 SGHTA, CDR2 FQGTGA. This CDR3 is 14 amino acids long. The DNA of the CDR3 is TGTGCCAGCAGCCAGGGCCGCGGGAACACTGAAGCTTTCTTT. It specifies CASSQGRGNTEAFF.

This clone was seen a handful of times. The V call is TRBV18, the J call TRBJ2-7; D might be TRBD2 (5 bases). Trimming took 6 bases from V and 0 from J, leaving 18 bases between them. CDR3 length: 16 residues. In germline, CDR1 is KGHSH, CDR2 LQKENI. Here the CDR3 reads CASSSRPSRGSYEQYF. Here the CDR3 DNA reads TGTGCCAGCTCCTCCAGACCCTCACGGGGCTCCTACGAGCAGTACTTC.

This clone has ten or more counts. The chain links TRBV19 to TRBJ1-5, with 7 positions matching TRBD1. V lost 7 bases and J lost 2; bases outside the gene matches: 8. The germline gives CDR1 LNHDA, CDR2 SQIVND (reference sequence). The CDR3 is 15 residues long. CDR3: CASTPDRFRNQPQHF. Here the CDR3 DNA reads TGTGCCAGTACTCCGGACAGGTTTCGCAATCAGCCCCAGCATTTT.

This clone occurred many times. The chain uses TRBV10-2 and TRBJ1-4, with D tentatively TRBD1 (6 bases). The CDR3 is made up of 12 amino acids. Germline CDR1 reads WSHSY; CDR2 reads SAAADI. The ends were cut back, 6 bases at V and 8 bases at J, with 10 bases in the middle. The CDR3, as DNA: TGCGCCAGCAGACAGGGTGGCGAAAAACTGTTTTTT. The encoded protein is CASRQGGEKLFF.

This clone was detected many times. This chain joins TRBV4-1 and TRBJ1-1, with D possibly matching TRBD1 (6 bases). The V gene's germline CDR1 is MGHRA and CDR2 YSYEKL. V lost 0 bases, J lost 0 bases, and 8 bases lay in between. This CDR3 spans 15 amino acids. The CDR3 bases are TGCGCCAGCAGCCAAGATCGGGACATGAACACTGAAGCTTTCTTT. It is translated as CASSQDRDMNTEAFF.

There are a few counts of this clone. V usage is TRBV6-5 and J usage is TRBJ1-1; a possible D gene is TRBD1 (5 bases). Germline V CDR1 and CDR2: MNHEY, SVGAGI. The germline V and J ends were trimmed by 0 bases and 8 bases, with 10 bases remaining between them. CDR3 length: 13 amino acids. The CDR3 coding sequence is TGTGCCAGCAGTTACTCCGGGGGAGCGGAAGCTTTCTTT. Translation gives CASSYSGGAEAFF.

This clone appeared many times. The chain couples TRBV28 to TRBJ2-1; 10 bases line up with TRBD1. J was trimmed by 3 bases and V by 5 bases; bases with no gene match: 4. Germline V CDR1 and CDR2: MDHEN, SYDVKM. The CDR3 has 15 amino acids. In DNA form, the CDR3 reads TGTGCCAGCAGTCGACAGGGGGCCGGCTACAATGAGCAGTTCTTC. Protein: CASSRQGAGYNEQFF.

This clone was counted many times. This chain's CDR3 is CASSLVQGFNTEAFF. The CDR3 DNA sequence: TGTGCCAGCAGTTTAGTCCAGGGCTTCAACACTGAAGCTTTCTTT. V and J are TRBV27 and TRBJ1-1, with D possibly being TRBD1 (5 bases). CDR1 MNHEY and CDR2 SMNVEV come from the germline V gene (reference sequence). The CDR3 length is 15 residues. V was pared by 2 bases and J by 2 bases, with 12 bases between.

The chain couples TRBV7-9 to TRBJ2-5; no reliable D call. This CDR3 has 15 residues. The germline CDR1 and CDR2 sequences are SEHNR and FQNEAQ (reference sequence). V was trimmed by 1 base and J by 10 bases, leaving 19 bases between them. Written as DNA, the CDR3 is TGTGCCAGCAGCTTAGGATGGCAGTTGGGCTTAGACCAGTACTTC. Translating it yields CASSLGWQLGLDQYF.

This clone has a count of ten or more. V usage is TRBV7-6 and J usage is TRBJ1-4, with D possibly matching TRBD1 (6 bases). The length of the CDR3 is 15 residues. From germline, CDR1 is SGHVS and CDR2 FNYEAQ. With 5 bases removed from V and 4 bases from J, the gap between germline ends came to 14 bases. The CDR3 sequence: CASSPSGVNNEKLFF. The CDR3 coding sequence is TGTGCCAGCAGCCCTTCAGGGGTAAATAATGAAAAACTGTTTTTT. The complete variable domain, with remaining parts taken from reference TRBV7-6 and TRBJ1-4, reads GAGVSQSPRYKVTKRGQDVALRCDPISGHVSLYWYRQALGQGPEFLTYFNYEAQQDKSGLPNDRFSAERPEGSISTLTIQRTEQRDSAMYRCASSPSGVNNEKLFFGSGTQLSVL.